This passage covers 27 T cell receptor beta chains from one sample sequenced in a study of CD4+ T cells in melanoma. Clones were sequenced by immunoSEQ multiplex PCR, and TCRdb holds only the in-frame ones, with some missing. This table holds 20,000 to 25,000 clones, approximately 78% found once. These receptors all stem from a human donor with melanoma.

The genes are TRBV9 and TRBJ1-6, with 8 nucleotides matching TRBD1. Germline V gene data show CDR1 as SGDLS and CDR2 as YYNGEE. Trimming at V came to 0 bases and at J to 10 bases, leaving 3 bases not matched to a gene. The CDR3 loop spans 14 amino acids. The CDR3 DNA sequence: TGTGCCAGCAGCGTAGGAGACAGGGGCTCACCCCTCCACTTT. Translating it yields CASSVGDRGSPLHF. Looking up the rest from reference TRBV9 and TRBJ1-6 gives the full variable domain: DSGVTQTPKHLITATGQRVTLRCSPRSGDLSVYWYQQSLDQGLQFLIQYYNGEERAKGNILERFSAQQFPDLHSELNLSSLELGDSALYFCASSVGDRGSPLHFGNGTRLTVT.

J is TRBJ1-1 and V is TRBV14, with no clear D. The V end was cut by 10 bases, the J end by 0 bases, with 30 bases between. This CDR3 has 19 amino acids. The germline CDR1 and CDR2 sequences are SGHDN and FVKESK. CDR3 amino acids: CANSHQPPGRRPMNTEAFF. The CDR3 DNA reads as TGTGCCAACTCCCATCAGCCCCCTGGACGGCGACCCATGAACACTGAAGCTTTCTTT.

The CDR3 protein is CASSPRQAVNTGELFF. CDR3 coding DNA: TGTGCCAGCTCACCCCGACAGGCCGTAAACACCGGGGAGCTGTTTTTT. This chain uses TRBV18 with TRBJ2-2; D might be TRBD1 (6 bases). The CDR3 extends over 16 amino acids. V was cut by 3 bases and J by 2 bases, with 13 bases left in between. The germline CDR1 and CDR2 sequences are KGHSH and LQKENI.

In this sample, this clone turned up once. The chain combines TRBV7-9 with TRBJ2-7; TRBD2 aligns across 10 bases. CDR3 length: 14 residues. CDR1 and CDR2 from the germline V gene are SEHNR and FQNEAQ (reference sequence). Trimming removed 5 bases from V and 6 bases from J; junction bases left unmatched: 7. Here the CDR3 reads CASSRVAGGGEQYF. For the CDR3, the DNA is TGTGCCAGCAGCAGAGTAGCGGGGGGAGGCGAGCAGTACTTC.

A single count supports this clone. This chain uses TRBV5-1 with TRBJ1-2; no reliable D call. From germline, CDR1 is SGHRS and CDR2 YFSETQ. V was cut by 3 bases and J by 8 bases, with 17 bases left in between. The CDR3 consists of 14 residues. The CDR3 sequence: CASSSHRTDSGYTF. The CDR3 DNA follows: TGCGCCAGCAGCTCCCACCGGACGGACTCGGGCTACACCTTC.

This clone was found a few times. CDR3 protein: CASSPTFGTVNTEAFF. In DNA, the CDR3 is TGTGCCAGCAGCCCCACATTTGGGACAGTGAACACTGAAGCTTTCTTT. The chain employs TRBV4-2 and TRBJ1-1; 7 bases line up with TRBD1. CDR1 and CDR2 from the germline V gene are LGHNA and YNFKEQ. V dropped 4 bases and J dropped 0; count of bases not matched to a gene: 8. This CDR3 contains 16 residues.

This clone was observed a handful of times. The rearrangement joins TRBV6-1 to TRBJ1-1; possible D gene TRBD1, 5 bases. Trimming shortened V by 1 base and J by 6 bases, and 12 bases separated the two germline ends. Germline-derived CDR1 and CDR2 are MNHNS and SASEGT. The CDR3 is 14 amino acids. CDR3 in DNA: TGTGCCAGCAGTGAAGTTAGGGGCACCTCTGAAGCTTTCTTT. Translating gives CASSEVRGTSEAFF.

This clone was seen a few times. The chain is built from TRBV5-5 and TRBJ1-2; 9 bases are a match to TRBD1. J was trimmed by 4 bases and V by 1 base; bases with no gene match: 5. The CDR3 covers 15 residues. Germline CDR1 and CDR2: SGHKS and YYEKEE (reference sequence). CDR3 DNA sequence: TGTGCCAGCAGCTTGACGGGACAGGGTTCCTATGGCTACACCTTC. It specifies CASSLTGQGSYGYTF.

This chain links TRBV6-5 with TRBJ2-1; D gene unclear. The germline V gene encodes CDR1 MNHEY and CDR2 SVGAGI. This CDR3 comprises 13 residues. Trimming stripped 0 bases from V and 5 bases from J, with 5 bases between. As DNA, the CDR3 is TGTGCCAGCAGTTACTCACGGAACAATGAGCAGTTCTTC. Amino acids: CASSYSRNNEQFF.

The rearrangement links TRBV30 to TRBJ2-1; possible D gene TRBD2, 5 bases. V lost 2 bases, J lost 14 bases, and 16 bases lay in between. The CDR3 covers 12 residues. Per the germline V gene, CDR1 is GTSNPN and CDR2 is SVGIG (reference sequence). CDR3 sequence: CAWSILAPRKFF. In nucleotides, the CDR3 is TGTGCCTGGAGTATCCTAGCACCTAGGAAGTTCTTC.

The V call is TRBV9, the J call TRBJ1-2; a weak D match, TRBD1 (5 bases). The CDR3 spans 13 residues. The V end was cut by 6 bases, the J end by 8 bases, with 17 bases between. Germline values: CDR1 SGDLS, CDR2 YYNGEE. The CDR3 here is CASTHLRGGGYTF. CDR3 bases: TGTGCCAGCACGCACCTCCGGGGGGGAGGCTACACCTTC.

The chain combines TRBV5-1 with TRBJ2-6; D is uncertain. The V gene's germline CDR1 is SGHRS and CDR2 YFSETQ. CDR3 length equals 15 residues. V was cut by 4 bases and J by 0 bases, with 8 bases left in between. The CDR3 sequence is CASSALSSGANVLTF. In nucleotides, the CDR3 is TGCGCCAGCAGCGCCCTTAGCTCTGGGGCCAACGTCCTGACTTTC.

This chain links TRBV2 with TRBJ2-1; 7 bases line up with TRBD2. V dropped 7 bases and J dropped 8; count of bases not matched to a gene: 8. The CDR3 spans 13 residues. Per the germline V gene, CDR1 is SNHLY and CDR2 is FYNNEI. Here the CDR3 DNA reads TGTGCCAGCAATTGGCGGGGGATGGATGAGCAGTTCTTC. Its translation: CASNWRGMDEQFF.

V gene TRBV18 combines with J gene TRBJ1-1; weak D call: TRBD1 (5 bases). The CDR3 extends over 15 amino acids. Trimming shortened V by 0 bases and J by 1 base, and 9 bases separated the two germline ends. CDR1 KGHSH and CDR2 LQKENI come from the germline V gene. CDR3 bases: TGTGCCAGCTCACCACCTACGGGGCGGAACACTGAAGCTTTCTTT. Translating it yields CASSPPTGRNTEAFF.

Sample share makes this clone medium-sized. The genes are TRBV5-1 and TRBJ2-3; D gene unclear. Germline V lookup: CDR1 SGHRS, CDR2 YFSETQ. V was trimmed by 0 bases and J by 4 bases, leaving 12 bases between them. The CDR3 runs 15 residues. CDR3 nucleotides: TGCGCCAGCAGCTTGGAACCGATGACTCCAGATACGCAGTATTTT. Protein sequence: CASSLEPMTPDTQYF.

This clone showed up just once. The rearrangement uses TRBV23-1 and TRBJ2-5; a weak D match, TRBD1 (7 bases). TRBV23-1 is assigned to the ORF class and has an uncertain function. Trimming removed 4 bases at V and 1 base at J, with 22 bases between. The CDR3 covers 18 residues. CDR3 loop: CASSRTHWGDSFQETQYF. As DNA, the CDR3 is TGCGCCAGCAGTCGCACTCATTGGGGGGACAGCTTCCAAGAGACCCAGTACTTC.

V gene TRBV18 combines with J gene TRBJ1-1; the D gene is possibly TRBD1 (6 bases). The CDR3 runs 14 residues. Germline assignment: CDR1 KGHSH and CDR2 LQKENI. The V and J ends lost 5 bases and 1 base respectively, with 11 bases between them. In nucleotides, the CDR3 is TGTGCCAGCTCAGGGAACAGGGCGAACACTGAAGCTTTCTTT. Translation gives CASSGNRANTEAFF.

This chain connects TRBV27 to TRBJ1-5, with 11 bases aligning to TRBD1. The CDR3 runs 15 residues. V trimming: 6 bases; J trimming: 7 bases; junction bases outside the gene matches: 8. The germline gives CDR1 MNHEY, CDR2 SMNVEV (reference sequence). This chain's CDR3 is CASSQDRGLGQPQHF. CDR3 nucleotides: TGTGCCAGCAGCCAGGACAGGGGGCTTGGGCAGCCCCAGCATTTT.

This chain links TRBV11-2 with TRBJ2-7; 7 bases line up with TRBD1. The CDR3 loop spans 15 amino acids. The germline V gene has CDR1 SGHAT and CDR2 FQNNGV. V shed 0 bases and J 2 bases; nucleotides not matched to a gene: 4. The CDR3 sequence: CASSLDFDRAYEQYF. The DNA for the CDR3 is TGTGCCAGCAGCTTAGATTTCGACAGGGCCTACGAGCAGTACTTC.

This chain joins TRBV6-5 and TRBJ1-2, with TRBD1 identical over 9 bases. Germline V lookup: CDR1 MNHEY, CDR2 SVGAGI. CDR3 length: 14 residues. The ends lost 6 bases at V and 4 bases at J; junction bases unmatched: 6. CDR3 in amino acids: CASSRGQGSYGYTF. The CDR3 region has the DNA TGTGCCAGCAGCCGGGGACAGGGATCCTATGGCTACACCTTC.

This clone was found a few times. This chain links TRBV6-1 with TRBJ2-2, with D possibly TRBD2 on 6 matching bases. Trimming stripped 1 base from V and 0 bases from J, with 6 bases between. The length of the CDR3 is 15 residues. Germline loops: CDR1 MNHNS, CDR2 SASEGT. CDR3 in DNA: TGTGCCAGCAGTGAAGGGGGGGCGAACACCGGGGAGCTGTTTTTT. Protein sequence: CASSEGGANTGELFF.

V usage is TRBV18 and J usage is TRBJ2-1, with a tentative D call TRBD1 (6 bases). V dropped 3 bases and J dropped 8 bases, with 14 bases sitting between them. Per germline, CDR1 KGHSH and CDR2 LQKENI. The CDR3 totals 14 residues. In DNA, the CDR3 is TGTGCCAGCTCACCGATCATGGGGGCCGATGAGCAGTTCTTC. Protein: CASSPIMGADEQFF.

This chain links TRBV6-1 with TRBJ2-7, with 10 bases that match TRBD2. CDR1 is MNHNS, CDR2 SASEGT, per germline. This CDR3 is built from 16 residues. V lost 3 bases, J lost 4 bases, and 9 bases stayed unmatched. The CDR3 DNA reads as TGTGCCAGCAGTGAGGGATTAAGCGGGGGGGCGTACGAGCAGTACTTC. Amino acids: CASSEGLSGGAYEQYF.

The chain recombines TRBV7-8 with TRBJ1-1, with TRBD1 as a possible D gene (5 bases). The CDR3 is 18 amino acids. Germline V gene sequence: CDR1 SGHVS, CDR2 FQNEAQ. V lost 5 bases to trimming and J lost 0 bases, with 22 bases between them. CDR3 sequence: CASSREGAALGMNTEAFF. The CDR3 DNA reads as TGTGCCAGCAGCCGTGAAGGGGCCGCTTTGGGCATGAACACTGAAGCTTTCTTT.

The chain has TRBV7-2 and TRBJ1-5, with D tentatively TRBD1 (5 bases). Germline V gene data show CDR1 as SGHTA and CDR2 as FQGNSA. This CDR3 comprises 13 residues. V shed 5 bases and J shed 7 bases, with 12 bases lying between them. CDR3 bases: TGTGCCAGCAGCCCAGGGTTTGGACAGCCCCAGCATTTT. Encoded protein: CASSPGFGQPQHF.

V is TRBV21-1 and J is TRBJ1-1. TRBV21-1 corresponds to a pseudogene. The CDR3 is 15 residues long. CDR3 coding DNA: TGTGCCAGCAGCAAGGGTACGGGGGAGTACACTGAAGCTTTCTTT. This gives the protein CASSKGTGEYTEAFF.

This chain joins TRBV5-4 and TRBJ2-2; the match to TRBD1 covers 8 bases. V was pared by 3 bases and J by 3 bases, with 16 bases of the junction left unmatched. Germline V CDR1 and CDR2: SGHNT, YYREEE (reference sequence). The CDR3 has 19 amino acids. The CDR3 region is CASSSRAGGAMEDTGELFF. CDR3 bases: TGTGCCAGCAGCTCTCGGGCAGGGGGCGCGATGGAAGACACCGGGGAGCTGTTTTTT.